This TCR beta chain was sequenced for a study of early T cells in non-severe SARS-CoV-2 infection. This CDR3 has 14 residues. The junction had 7 bases not matched to a gene; V was cut back by 4 bases and J by 9 bases. CDR1 is MNHEY, CDR2 SVGEGT, per germline. In its sample, this clonotype was seen many times. MiXCR, applied by TCRdb to the 5' RACE reads, yields one record per CDR3 protein. The sample yields 49,000 or so distinct CDR3 sequences, about 6% seen once. This rearrangement joins TRBV6-2 or TRBV6-3 to TRBJ1-5; 9 bases are shared with TRBD1. This specimen consisted of whole blood, obtained at baseline. The sequence was collected from an adult who was a healthcare worker with PCR-confirmed SARS-CoV-2 infection or an uninfected control (not recorded which). The CDR3 DNA sequence: TGTGCCAGCAGTTCCCGGGGACAGGGAGCGCCCCAGCATTTT. This codes for CASSSRGQGAPQHF.